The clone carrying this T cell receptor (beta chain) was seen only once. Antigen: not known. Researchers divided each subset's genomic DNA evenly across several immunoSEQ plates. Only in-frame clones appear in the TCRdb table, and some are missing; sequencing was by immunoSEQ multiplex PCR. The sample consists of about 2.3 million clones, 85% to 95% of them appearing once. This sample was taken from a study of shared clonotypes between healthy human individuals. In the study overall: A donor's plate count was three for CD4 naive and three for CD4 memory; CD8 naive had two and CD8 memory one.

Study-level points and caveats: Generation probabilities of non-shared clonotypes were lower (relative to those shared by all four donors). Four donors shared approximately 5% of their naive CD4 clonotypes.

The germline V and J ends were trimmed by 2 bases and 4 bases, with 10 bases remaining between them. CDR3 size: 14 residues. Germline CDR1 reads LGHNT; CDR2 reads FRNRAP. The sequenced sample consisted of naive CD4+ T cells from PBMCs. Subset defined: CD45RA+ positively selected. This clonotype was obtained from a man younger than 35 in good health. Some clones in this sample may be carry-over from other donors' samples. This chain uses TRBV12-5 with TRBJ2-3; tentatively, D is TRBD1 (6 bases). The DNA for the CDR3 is TGTGCTAGTGGTTTGACAGGGTCGGCAGATACGCAGTATTTT. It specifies CASGLTGSADTQYF.